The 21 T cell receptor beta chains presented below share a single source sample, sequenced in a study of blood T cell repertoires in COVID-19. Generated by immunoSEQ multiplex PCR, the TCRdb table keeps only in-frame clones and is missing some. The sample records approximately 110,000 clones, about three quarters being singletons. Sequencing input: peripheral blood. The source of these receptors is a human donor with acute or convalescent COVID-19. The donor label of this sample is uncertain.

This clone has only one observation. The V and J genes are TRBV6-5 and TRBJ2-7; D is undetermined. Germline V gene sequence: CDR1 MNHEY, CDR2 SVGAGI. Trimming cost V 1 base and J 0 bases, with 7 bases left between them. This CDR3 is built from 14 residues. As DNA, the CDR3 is TGTGCCAGCAGTTACTTTCCCTTCTCCTACGAGCAGTACTTC. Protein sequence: CASSYFPFSYEQYF.

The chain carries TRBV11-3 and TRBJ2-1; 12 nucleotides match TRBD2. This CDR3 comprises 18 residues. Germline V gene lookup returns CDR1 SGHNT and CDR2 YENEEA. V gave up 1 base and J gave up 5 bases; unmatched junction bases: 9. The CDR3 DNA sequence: TGTGCCAGCAGCTTAGGCAACCACCTAGCGGGGGGGCACAATGAGCAGTTCTTC. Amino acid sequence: CASSLGNHLAGGHNEQFF.

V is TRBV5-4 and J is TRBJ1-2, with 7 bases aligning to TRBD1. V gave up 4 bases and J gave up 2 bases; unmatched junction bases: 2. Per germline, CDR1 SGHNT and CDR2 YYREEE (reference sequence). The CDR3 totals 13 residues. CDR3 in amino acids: CASSNRGNYGYTF. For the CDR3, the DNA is TGTGCCAGCAGCAACAGGGGAAACTATGGCTACACCTTC. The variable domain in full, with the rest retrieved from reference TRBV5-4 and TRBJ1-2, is ETGVTQSPTHLIKTRGQQVTLRCSSQSGHNTVSWYQQALGQGPQFIFQYYREEENGRGNFPPRFSGLQFPNYSSELNVNALELDDSALYLCASSNRGNYGYTFGSGTRLTVV.

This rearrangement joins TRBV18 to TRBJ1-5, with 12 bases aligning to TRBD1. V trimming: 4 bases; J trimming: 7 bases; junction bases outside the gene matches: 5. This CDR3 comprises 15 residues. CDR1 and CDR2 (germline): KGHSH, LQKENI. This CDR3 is CASSLGQGAGQPQHF. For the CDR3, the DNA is TGTGCCAGCTCACTGGGACAGGGGGCAGGGCAGCCCCAGCATTTT.

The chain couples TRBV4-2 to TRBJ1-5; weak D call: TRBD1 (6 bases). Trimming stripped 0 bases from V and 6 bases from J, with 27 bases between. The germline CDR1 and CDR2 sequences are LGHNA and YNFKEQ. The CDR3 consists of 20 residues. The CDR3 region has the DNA TGTGCCAGCAGCCAAGACATTGGAACACCACGGGGGGGGCTAGGTCAGCCCCAGCATTTT. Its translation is CASSQDIGTPRGGLGQPQHF.

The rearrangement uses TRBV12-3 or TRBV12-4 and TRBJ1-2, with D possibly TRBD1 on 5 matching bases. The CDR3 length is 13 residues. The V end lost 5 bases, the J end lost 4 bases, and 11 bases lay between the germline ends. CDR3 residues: CASSPGFGYGYTF. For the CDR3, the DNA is TGTGCCAGCAGTCCAGGGTTCGGCTATGGCTACACCTTC.

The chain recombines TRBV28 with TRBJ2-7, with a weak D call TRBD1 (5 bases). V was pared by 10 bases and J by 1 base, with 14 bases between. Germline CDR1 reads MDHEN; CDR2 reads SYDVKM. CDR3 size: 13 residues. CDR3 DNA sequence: TGTGCCACCATCGACACAGGTTCCTACGAGCAGTACTTC. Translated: CATIDTGSYEQYF. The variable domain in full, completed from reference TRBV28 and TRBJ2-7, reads DVKVTQSSRYLVKRTGEKVFLECVQDMDHENMFWYRQDPGLGLRLIYFSYDVKMKEKGDIPEGYSVSREKKERFSLILESASTNQTSMYLCATIDTGSYEQYFGPGTRLTVT.

CDR3 residues: CASSFGLAGGPRGPDTQYF. The CDR3 DNA sequence: TGTGCCAGCAGCTTCGGACTAGCGGGGGGCCCGCGGGGGCCAGATACGCAGTATTTT. The V and J genes are TRBV11-2 and TRBJ2-3; 14 nucleotides line up with TRBD2. CDR1 is SGHAT and CDR2 is FQNNGV in the germline V gene. The length of the CDR3 is 19 residues. The V segment lost 3 bases and the J segment 4 bases; nucleotides outside the gene matches: 12.

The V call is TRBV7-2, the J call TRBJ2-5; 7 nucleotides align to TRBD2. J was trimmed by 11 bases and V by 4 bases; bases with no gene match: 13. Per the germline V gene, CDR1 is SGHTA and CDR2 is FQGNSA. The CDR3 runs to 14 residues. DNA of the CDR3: TGTGCCAGCAGCTCCACCCCCGAGATCGGGGGGCAGTACTTC. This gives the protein CASSSTPEIGGQYF. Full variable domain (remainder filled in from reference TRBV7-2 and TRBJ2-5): GAGVSQSPSNKVTEKGKDVELRCDPISGHTALYWYRQSLGQGLEFLIYFQGNSAPDKSGLPSDRFSAERTGGSVSTLTIQRTQQEDSAVYLCASSSTPEIGGQYFGPGTRLLVL.

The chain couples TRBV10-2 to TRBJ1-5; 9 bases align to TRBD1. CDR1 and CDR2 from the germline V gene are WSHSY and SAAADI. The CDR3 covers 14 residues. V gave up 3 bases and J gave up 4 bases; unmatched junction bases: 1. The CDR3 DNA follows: TGCGCCAGCAGTGAAGGGACAGGGAATCAGCCCCAGCATTTT. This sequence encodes CASSEGTGNQPQHF.

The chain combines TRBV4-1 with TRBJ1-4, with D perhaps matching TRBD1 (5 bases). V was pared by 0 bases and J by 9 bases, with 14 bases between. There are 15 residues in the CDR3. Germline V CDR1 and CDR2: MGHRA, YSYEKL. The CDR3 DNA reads TGCGCCAGCAGCCAAGATGACAGATGGTCTAAAAAACTGTTTTTT. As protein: CASSQDDRWSKKLFF.

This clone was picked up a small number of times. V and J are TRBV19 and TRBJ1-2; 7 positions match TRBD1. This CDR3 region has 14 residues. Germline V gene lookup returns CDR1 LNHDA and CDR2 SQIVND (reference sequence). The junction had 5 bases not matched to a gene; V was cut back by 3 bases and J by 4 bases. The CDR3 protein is CASSIHRGPYGYTF. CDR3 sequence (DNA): TGTGCCAGTAGTATCCACAGGGGACCCTATGGCTACACCTTC.

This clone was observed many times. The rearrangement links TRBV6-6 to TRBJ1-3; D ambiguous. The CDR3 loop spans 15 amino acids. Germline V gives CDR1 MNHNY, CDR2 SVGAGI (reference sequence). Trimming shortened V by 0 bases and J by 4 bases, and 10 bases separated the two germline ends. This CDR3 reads CASSYSKGGGNTIYF. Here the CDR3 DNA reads TGTGCCAGCAGTTACTCGAAGGGCGGGGGAAACACCATATATTTT.

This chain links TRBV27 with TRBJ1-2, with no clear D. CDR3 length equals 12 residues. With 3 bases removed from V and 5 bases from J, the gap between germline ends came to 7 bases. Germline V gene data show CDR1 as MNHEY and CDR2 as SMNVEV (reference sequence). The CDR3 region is CASSFSGYGYTF. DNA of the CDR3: TGTGCCAGCAGTTTTAGCGGGTATGGCTACACCTTC.

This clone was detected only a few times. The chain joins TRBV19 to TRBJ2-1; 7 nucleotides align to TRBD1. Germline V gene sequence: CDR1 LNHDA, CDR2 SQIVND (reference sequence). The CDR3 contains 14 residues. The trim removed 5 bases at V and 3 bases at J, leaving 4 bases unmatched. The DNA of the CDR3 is TGTGCCAGTAGTCGGGACAGCCTCTACAATGAGCAGTTCTTC. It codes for CASSRDSLYNEQFF.

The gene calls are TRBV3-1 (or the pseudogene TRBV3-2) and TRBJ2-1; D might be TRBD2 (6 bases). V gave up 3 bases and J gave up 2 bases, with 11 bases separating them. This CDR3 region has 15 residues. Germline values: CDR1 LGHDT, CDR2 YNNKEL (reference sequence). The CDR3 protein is CASSHGGATYNEQFF. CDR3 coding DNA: TGTGCCAGCAGCCACGGCGGGGCGACCTACAATGAGCAGTTCTTC.

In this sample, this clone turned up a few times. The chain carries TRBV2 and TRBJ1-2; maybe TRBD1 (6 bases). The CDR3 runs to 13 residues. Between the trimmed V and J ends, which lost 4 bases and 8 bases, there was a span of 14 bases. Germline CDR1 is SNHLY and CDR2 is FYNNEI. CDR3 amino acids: CASSALGAGGYTF. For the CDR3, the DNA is TGTGCCAGCAGTGCGCTGGGGGCAGGCGGCTACACCTTC.

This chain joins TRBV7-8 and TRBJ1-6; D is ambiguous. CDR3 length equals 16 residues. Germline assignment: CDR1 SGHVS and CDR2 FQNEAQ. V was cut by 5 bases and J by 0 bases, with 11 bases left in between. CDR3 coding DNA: TGTGCCAGCAGCCCCACAGCCTTCTCCTATAATTCACCCCTCCACTTT. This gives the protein CASSPTAFSYNSPLHF.

This CDR3 is CASSLGDRDRAEAFF. CDR3 coding DNA: TGCGCCAGCAGCTTGGGGGACAGGGATCGGGCTGAAGCTTTCTTT. V usage is TRBV5-1 and J usage is TRBJ1-1; 9 bases fit TRBD1. The CDR3 consists of 15 residues. Germline CDR1 and CDR2: SGHRS and YFSETQ. V dropped 0 bases and J dropped 6; count of bases not matched to a gene: 6.

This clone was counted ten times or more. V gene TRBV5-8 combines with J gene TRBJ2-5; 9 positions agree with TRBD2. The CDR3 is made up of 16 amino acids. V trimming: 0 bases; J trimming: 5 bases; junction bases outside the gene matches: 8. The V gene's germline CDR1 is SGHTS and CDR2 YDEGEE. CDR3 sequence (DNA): TGTGCCAGCAGCTTGGCCGAACTAGCGGGTGGGGAGACCCAGTACTTC. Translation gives CASSLAELAGGETQYF.

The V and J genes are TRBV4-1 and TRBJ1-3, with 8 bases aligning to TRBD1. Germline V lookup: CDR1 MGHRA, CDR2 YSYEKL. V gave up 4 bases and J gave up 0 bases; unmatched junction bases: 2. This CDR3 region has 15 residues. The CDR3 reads CASSPDRGSGNTIYF. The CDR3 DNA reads TGCGCCAGCAGCCCCGACAGGGGCTCTGGAAACACCATATATTTT.